The 25 T cell receptor beta chains in this list originate from one sample, sequenced in a study of blood T cell repertoires in COVID-19. The table came from immunoSEQ multiplex PCR; TCRdb's copy has only in-frame clones and leaves some out. This table has about 280,000 clones, around 82% appearing once. Specimen: peripheral blood. The receptors come from a woman aged 50 to 60 who had recovered from COVID-19.

CDR3 protein: CASSLGAGPHYGYTF. The CDR3 nucleotides read TGTGCCAGCAGCTTGGGGGCAGGGCCCCACTATGGCTACACCTTC. The chain carries TRBV5-6 and TRBJ1-2; a possible D gene is TRBD1 (5 bases). Germline values: CDR1 SGHDT, CDR2 YYEEEE. The CDR3 contains 15 residues. Trimming removed 0 bases at V and 3 bases at J, with 12 bases between.

V is TRBV19 and J is TRBJ1-2; 9 nucleotides match TRBD1. CDR3 length: 16 residues. V dropped 5 bases and J dropped 5; count of bases not matched to a gene: 12. The germline V gene has CDR1 LNHDA and CDR2 SQIVND (reference sequence). The DNA of the CDR3 is TGTGCCAGTAGTGCTGCCGGGACAGGGAGACCTTATGGCTACACCTTC. Its protein product is CASSAAGTGRPYGYTF.

The rearrangement joins TRBV6-2 or TRBV6-3 to TRBJ1-4; D ambiguous. CDR3 length: 13 residues. V was pared by 1 base and J by 7 bases, with 7 bases between. Per germline, CDR1 MNHEY and CDR2 SVGEGT. The CDR3: CASSYFRGEKLFF. CDR3 nucleotides: TGTGCCAGCAGTTACTTTCGAGGTGAAAAACTGTTTTTT.

The chain couples TRBV7-6 to TRBJ2-1; 11 positions agree with TRBD2. The CDR3 has 19 amino acids. Germline CDR1 reads SGHVS; CDR2 reads FNYEAQ. J gave up 10 bases and V 5 bases, and 22 bases lay outside the gene matches. CDR3 in DNA: TGTGCCAGCAGCCACCGGACAAGGGCAGGTACTAGCGGGAGTGGGGAGCAGTTCTTC. Encoded protein: CASSHRTRAGTSGSGEQFF.

This chain joins TRBV11-2 and TRBJ1-5; possible D gene TRBD1, 5 bases. Trimming took 1 base from V and 0 from J, leaving 13 bases between them. The CDR3 contains 17 residues. The germline V gene has CDR1 SGHAT and CDR2 FQNNGV. CDR3 region: CASSLGAGPYSNQPQHF. CDR3 bases: TGTGCCAGCAGCTTAGGCGCGGGGCCGTATAGCAATCAGCCCCAGCATTTT.

The chain uses TRBV12-2 and TRBJ2-2; TRBD1 reflects the table's D call only, with no check against the DNA. TRBV12-2 is described as a pseudogene. The length of the CDR3 is 15 residues. In DNA, the CDR3 is TGTGCATCCCTAAGACAGGGGTGTGGTACCGGGGAGCTGTTTTTT. It codes for CASLRQGCGTGELFF.

J is TRBJ1-5 and V is TRBV7-2, with D uncertain. CDR3 size: 16 residues. The V and J ends lost 5 bases and 2 bases respectively, with 16 bases between them. Germline values: CDR1 SGHTA, CDR2 FQGNSA. The CDR3 nucleotides read TGTGCCAGCAGCCCGGCTGCGGGTAGGGGCAATCAGCCCCAGCATTTT. It codes for CASSPAAGRGNQPQHF.

V and J are TRBV7-8 and TRBJ2-3; 7 bases are a match to TRBD2. Germline assignment: CDR1 SGHVS and CDR2 FQNEAQ. Germline trimming cut 1 base from V and 6 bases from J; bases unmatched to any gene: 4. The CDR3 totals 14 residues. CDR3 bases: TGTGCCAGCAGCTTAGGACTAGCTGGCGATACGCAGTATTTT. It encodes CASSLGLAGDTQYF. The whole variable domain, remainder taken from reference TRBV7-8 and TRBJ2-3, is GAGVSQSPRYKVAKRGQDVALRCDPISGHVSLFWYQQALGQGPEFLTYFQNEAQLDKSGLPSDRFFAERPEGSVSTLKIQRTQQEDSAVYLCASSLGLAGDTQYFGPGTRLTVL.

The J gene is TRBJ2-2, the V gene TRBV7-8; no clear D gene. Germline values: CDR1 SGHVS, CDR2 FQNEAQ. CDR3 length: 15 amino acids. Trimming shortened V by 1 base and J by 1 base, and 7 bases separated the two germline ends. The CDR3 protein is CASSLGARNTGELFF. DNA for the CDR3: TGTGCCAGCAGCTTAGGGGCAAGGAACACCGGGGAGCTGTTTTTT.

The CDR3 sequence is CASRILAEEVFYEQYF. The CDR3 DNA sequence: TGTGCCAGCAGGATCCTAGCGGAGGAAGTTTTCTACGAGCAGTACTTC. The rearrangement joins TRBV3-1 (or the pseudogene TRBV3-2) to TRBJ2-7, with 7 bases identical to TRBD2. The V gene's germline CDR1 is LGHDT and CDR2 YNNKEL (reference sequence). Trimming took 6 bases from V and 3 from J; bases not matched to a gene: 14. The CDR3 is 16 amino acids.

The chain combines TRBV7-2 with TRBJ2-1; TRBD2 matches at 11 bases. V was clipped by 5 bases and J by 7 bases; unmatched bases: 7. The CDR3 spans 15 residues. CDR1 SGHTA and CDR2 FQGNSA come from the germline V gene. CDR3 in amino acids: CASSPGLAVGNEQFF. The CDR3 DNA sequence: TGTGCCAGCAGCCCGGGACTAGCGGTTGGTAATGAGCAGTTCTTC.

This chain joins TRBV4-3 and TRBJ1-6, with D unresolved. The V gene lost 4 bases and the J gene lost 0 bases, with 7 bases spanning the gap. This CDR3 is 15 amino acids long. The germline V gene has CDR1 LGHNA and CDR2 YSLEER. The CDR3 protein is CASSPESSYNSPLHF. The CDR3 bases are TGCGCCAGCAGCCCCGAGAGCTCCTATAATTCACCCCTCCACTTT.

The chain is built from TRBV25-1 and TRBJ2-2; TRBD2 is a possible D gene (5 bases). V lost 1 base and J 7 bases, leaving 7 bases between the germline ends. In germline, CDR1 is MGHDK, CDR2 SYGVNS. The CDR3 sequence is 13 residues long. The CDR3 nucleotides are TGTGCCAGCAGTGAATGGGAGATCGGGGAGCTGTTTTTT. This gives the protein CASSEWEIGELFF.

V is TRBV9 and J is TRBJ2-2, with TRBD1 matching over 10 bases. The CDR3 has 14 residues. V was clipped by 4 bases and J by 7 bases; unmatched bases: 4. CDR1 is SGDLS and CDR2 is YYNGEE in the germline V gene. CDR3 region: CASSPTGGGGELFF. CDR3 nucleotide sequence: TGTGCCAGCAGCCCGACAGGGGGCGGCGGGGAGCTGTTTTTT. Filled out from reference TRBV9 and TRBJ2-2, the complete variable domain reads DSGVTQTPKHLITATGQRVTLRCSPRSGDLSVYWYQQSLDQGLQFLIQYYNGEERAKGNILERFSAQQFPDLHSELNLSSLELGDSALYFCASSPTGGGGELFFGEGSRLTVL.

V and J are TRBV30 and TRBJ2-7; D uncertain. The CDR3 loop spans 13 amino acids. Trimming left V 0 bases short and J 1 base short, with 7 bases between. Per germline, CDR1 GTSNPN and CDR2 SVGIG (reference sequence). The CDR3 protein is CAWSVRSSYEQYF. The CDR3, as DNA: TGTGCCTGGAGTGTGAGGTCTTCCTACGAGCAGTACTTC. Complete variable domain (other parts from reference TRBV30 and TRBJ2-7): SQTIHQWPATLVQPVGSPLSLECTVEGTSNPNLYWYRQAAGRGLQLLFYSVGIGQISSEVPQNLSASRPQDRQFILSSKKLLLSDSGFYLCAWSVRSSYEQYFGPGTRLTVT.

V gene TRBV19 combines with J gene TRBJ2-7; 8 bases are a match to TRBD1. The V and J ends lost 3 bases and 3 bases, in that order; junction bases with no gene match: 10. The germline CDR1 and CDR2 sequences are LNHDA and SQIVND (reference sequence). The CDR3 runs to 16 residues. The CDR3 loop reads CASSMGLTGQGYEQYF. The CDR3, as DNA: TGTGCCAGTAGTATGGGATTGACTGGACAGGGCTACGAGCAGTACTTC.

The chain joins TRBV2 to TRBJ2-4; the D is unclear. This CDR3 contains 15 residues. Trimming cost V 3 bases and J 0 bases, with 9 bases left between them. Germline CDR1 SNHLY, CDR2 FYNNEI. The CDR3 region is CASSETPLAKNIQYF. CDR3 nucleotides: TGTGCCAGCAGTGAGACACCCCTAGCCAAAAACATTCAGTACTTC.

The V and J genes are TRBV19 and TRBJ1-1; perhaps TRBD1 as D (5 bases). CDR1 and CDR2 (germline): LNHDA, SQIVND (reference sequence). This CDR3 has 16 amino acids. The germline V and J ends were trimmed by 5 bases and 3 bases, with 19 bases remaining between them. The CDR3 DNA reads TGTGCCAGTAGTTCACACCCGCCAGGGAGGGACACTGAAGCTTTCTTT. This gives the protein CASSSHPPGRDTEAFF. The variable domain in full, with the rest retrieved from reference TRBV19 and TRBJ1-1, is DGGITQSPKYLFRKEGQNVTLSCEQNLNHDAMYWYRQDPGQGLRLIYYSQIVNDFQKGDIAEGYSVSREKKESFPLTVTSAQKNPTAFYLCASSSHPPGRDTEAFFGQGTRLTVV.

The sample holds a few counts of this clone. The chain employs TRBV19 and TRBJ1-2, with 7 bases matching TRBD1. Trimming removed 4 bases from V and 4 bases from J; junction bases left unmatched: 3. Looked up from germline, CDR1 is LNHDA and CDR2 is SQIVND (reference sequence). This CDR3 is 13 amino acids long. CDR3 residues: CASSTRQGYGYTF. The CDR3 DNA sequence: TGTGCCAGTAGTACCCGACAGGGCTATGGCTACACCTTC.

This chain connects TRBV19 to TRBJ1-3; maybe TRBD1 (6 bases). This CDR3 has 13 residues. Germline loops: CDR1 LNHDA, CDR2 SQIVND (reference sequence). The V end was cut by 4 bases, the J end by 3 bases, with 7 bases between. The CDR3 reads CASSRQVGNTIYF. The DNA for the CDR3 is TGTGCCAGTAGTAGACAGGTTGGAAACACCATATATTTT. Combining the CDR3 with reference TRBV19 and TRBJ1-3 gives the whole variable domain DGGITQSPKYLFRKEGQNVTLSCEQNLNHDAMYWYRQDPGQGLRLIYYSQIVNDFQKGDIAEGYSVSREKKESFPLTVTSAQKNPTAFYLCASSRQVGNTIYFGEGSWLTVV.

The chain is built from TRBV28 and TRBJ1-1; D uncertain. Trimming shortened V by 2 bases and J by 4 bases, and 8 bases separated the two germline ends. CDR3 length equals 13 residues. Germline V CDR1 and CDR2: MDHEN, SYDVKM. In DNA, the CDR3 is TGTGCCAGCAGTTTAAGAGGACTCACTGAAGCTTTCTTT. Protein: CASSLRGLTEAFF.

The chain carries TRBV18 and TRBJ1-2, with 9 bases lining up with TRBD1. The CDR3 is 14 amino acids. In germline, CDR1 is KGHSH, CDR2 LQKENI. V shed 5 bases, J shed 6 bases, and the junction held 7 bases outside the gene matches. In DNA form, the CDR3 reads TGTGCCAGCTCAGTGGGACAGGGAGAAGATGGCTACACCTTC. This translates into CASSVGQGEDGYTF.

This chain joins TRBV5-1 and TRBJ2-3; 11 bases line up with TRBD2. Germline trimming cut 2 bases from V and 4 bases from J; bases unmatched to any gene: 12. The CDR3 sequence is 18 residues long. The germline CDR1 and CDR2 sequences are SGHRS and YFSETQ. Written as DNA, the CDR3 is TGCGCCAGCAGCTTACCCCGGGCTAGCGGGGGGTTCGCAGATACGCAGTATTTT. This sequence encodes CASSLPRASGGFADTQYF.

This chain connects TRBV30 to TRBJ2-1; 12 nucleotides line up with TRBD2. The CDR3 has 17 amino acids. Germline V gives CDR1 GTSNPN, CDR2 SVGIG (reference sequence). The V and J ends lost 1 base and 7 bases, in that order; junction bases with no gene match: 11. Written as DNA, the CDR3 is TGTGCCTGGAGTGGACTAGCGGGAGATTCTGGTTCGAATGAGCAGTTCTTC. Protein sequence: CAWSGLAGDSGSNEQFF.

The chain carries TRBV5-8 and TRBJ1-4; 10 nucleotides line up with TRBD1. The length of the CDR3 is 15 residues. The trim removed 4 bases at V and 0 bases at J, leaving 0 bases unmatched. Per germline, CDR1 SGHTS and CDR2 YDEGEE. The CDR3 protein is CASSGTGATNEKLFF. For the CDR3, the DNA is TGTGCCAGCAGCGGGACAGGGGCAACTAATGAAAAACTGTTTTTT.